This T cell receptor (beta chain) was sequenced in a study of patients and donors after allogeneic stem cell transplantation. The CDR3 has 16 amino acids. Germline loops: CDR1 SGHRS, CDR2 YFSETQ. Trimming removed 4 bases from V and 3 bases from J, with 18 bases in between. TCRdb processed the RT-PCR reads anew with MiXCR; each CDR3 protein has one entry. The table shows hundreds of thousands of distinct CDR3 sequences, with 16% occurring only once. Sequenced input: blood, either unsorted or a sorted T cell fraction (not recorded which). This TCR came from a human donor who was either an allogeneic HSCT recipient or a stem cell or donor lymphocyte infusion donor (not recorded which). It is not recorded whose cells these are; they may come from a transplant donor. This chain connects TRBV5-1 to TRBJ2-3; D could derive from TRBD1 or TRBD2 (6 bases each). DNA of the CDR3: TGCGCCAGCAGCCCCCTAAGGGGGGCGGGAACAGATACGCAGTATTTT. This encodes CASSPLRGAGTDTQYF.